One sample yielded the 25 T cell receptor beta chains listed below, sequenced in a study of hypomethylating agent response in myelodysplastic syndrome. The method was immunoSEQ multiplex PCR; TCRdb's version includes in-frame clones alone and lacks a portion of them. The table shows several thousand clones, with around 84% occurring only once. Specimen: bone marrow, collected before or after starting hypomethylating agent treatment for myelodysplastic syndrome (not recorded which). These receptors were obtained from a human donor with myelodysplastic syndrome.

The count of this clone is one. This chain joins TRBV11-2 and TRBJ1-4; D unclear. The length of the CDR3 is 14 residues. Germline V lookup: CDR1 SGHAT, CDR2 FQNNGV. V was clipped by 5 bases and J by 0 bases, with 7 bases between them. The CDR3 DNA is TGTGCCAGCAGCCCCCCGGCAACTAATGAAAAACTGTTTTTT. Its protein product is CASSPPATNEKLFF.

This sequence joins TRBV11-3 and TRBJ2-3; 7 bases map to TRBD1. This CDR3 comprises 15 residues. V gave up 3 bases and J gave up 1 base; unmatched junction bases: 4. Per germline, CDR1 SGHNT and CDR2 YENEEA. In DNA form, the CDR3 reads TGTGCCAGCAGCTTGGGACAGCCCGGCACAGATACGCAGTATTTT. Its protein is CASSLGQPGTDTQYF.

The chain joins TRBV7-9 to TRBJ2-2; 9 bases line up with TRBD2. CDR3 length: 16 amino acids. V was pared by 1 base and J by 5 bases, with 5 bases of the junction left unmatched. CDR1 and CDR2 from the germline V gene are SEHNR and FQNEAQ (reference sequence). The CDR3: CASSLVWAGGTGELFF. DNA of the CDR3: TGTGCCAGCAGCTTAGTTTGGGCGGGAGGGACCGGGGAGCTGTTTTTT.

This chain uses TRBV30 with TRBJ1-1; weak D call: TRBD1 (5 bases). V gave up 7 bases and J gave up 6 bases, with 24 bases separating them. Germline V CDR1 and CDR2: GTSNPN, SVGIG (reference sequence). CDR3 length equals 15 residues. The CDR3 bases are TGTGCCTTAACGAGAGTAGGGGAGGCGCGCGCTGAAGCTTTCTTT. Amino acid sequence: CALTRVGEARAEAFF.

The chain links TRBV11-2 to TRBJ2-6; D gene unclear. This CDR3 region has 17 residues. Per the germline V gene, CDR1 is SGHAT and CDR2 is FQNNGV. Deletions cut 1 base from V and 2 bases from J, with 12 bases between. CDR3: CASSLVLSSTGANVLTF. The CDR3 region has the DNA TGTGCCAGCAGCTTAGTACTCAGCAGCACTGGGGCCAACGTCCTGACTTTC.

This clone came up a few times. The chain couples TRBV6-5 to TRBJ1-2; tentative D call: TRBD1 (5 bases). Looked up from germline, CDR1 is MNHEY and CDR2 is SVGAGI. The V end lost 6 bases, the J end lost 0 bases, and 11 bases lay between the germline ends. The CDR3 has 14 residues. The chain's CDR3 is CASSRGGANYGYTF. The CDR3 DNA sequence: TGTGCCAGCAGCCGGGGAGGGGCTAACTATGGCTACACCTTC.

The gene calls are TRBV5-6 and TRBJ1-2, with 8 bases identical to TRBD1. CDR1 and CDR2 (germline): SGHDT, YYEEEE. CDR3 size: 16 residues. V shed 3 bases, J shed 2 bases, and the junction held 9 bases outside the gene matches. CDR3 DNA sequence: TGTGCCAGCAGCTGGAACGGACAGGGAGTAAACTATGGCTACACCTTC. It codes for CASSWNGQGVNYGYTF.

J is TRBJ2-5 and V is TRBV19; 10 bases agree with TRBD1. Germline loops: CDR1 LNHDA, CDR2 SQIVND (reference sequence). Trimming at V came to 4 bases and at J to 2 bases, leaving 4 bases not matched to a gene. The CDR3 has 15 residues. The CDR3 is CASSTRTGGQETQYF. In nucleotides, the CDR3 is TGTGCCAGTAGTACCCGGACAGGGGGACAAGAGACCCAGTACTTC.

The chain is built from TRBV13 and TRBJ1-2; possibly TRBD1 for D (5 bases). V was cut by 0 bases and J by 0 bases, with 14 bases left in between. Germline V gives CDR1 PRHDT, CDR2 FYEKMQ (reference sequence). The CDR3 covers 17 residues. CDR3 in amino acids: CASSLGRGFGANYGYTF. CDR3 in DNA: TGTGCCAGCAGCTTAGGCCGGGGGTTTGGAGCTAACTATGGCTACACCTTC.

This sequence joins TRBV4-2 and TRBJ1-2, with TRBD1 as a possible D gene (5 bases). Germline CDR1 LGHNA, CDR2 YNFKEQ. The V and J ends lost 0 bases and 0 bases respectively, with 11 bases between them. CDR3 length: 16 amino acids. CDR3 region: CASSQDSGDPNYGYTF. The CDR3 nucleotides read TGTGCCAGCAGCCAAGATTCCGGGGACCCTAACTATGGCTACACCTTC.

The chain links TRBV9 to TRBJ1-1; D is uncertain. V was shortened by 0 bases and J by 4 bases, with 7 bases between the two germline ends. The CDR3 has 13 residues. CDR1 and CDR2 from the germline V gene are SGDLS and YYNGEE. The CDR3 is CASSVGESTEAFF. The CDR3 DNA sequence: TGTGCCAGCAGCGTAGGGGAGAGCACTGAAGCTTTCTTT.

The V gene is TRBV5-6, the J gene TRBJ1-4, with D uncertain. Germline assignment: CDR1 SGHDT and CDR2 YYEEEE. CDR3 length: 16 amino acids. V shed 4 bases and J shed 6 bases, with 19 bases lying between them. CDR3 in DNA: TGTGCCAGCAGCCGAAGGCTTCGTACCAGTGATGAAAAACTGTTTTTT. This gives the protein CASSRRLRTSDEKLFF.

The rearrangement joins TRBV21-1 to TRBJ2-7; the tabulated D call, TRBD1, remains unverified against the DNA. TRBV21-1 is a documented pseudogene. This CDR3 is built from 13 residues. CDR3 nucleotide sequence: TGTGCCAGCAGCAAGGGACAGGTTAGCGAGCAGTACGTC. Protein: CASSKGQVSEQYV.

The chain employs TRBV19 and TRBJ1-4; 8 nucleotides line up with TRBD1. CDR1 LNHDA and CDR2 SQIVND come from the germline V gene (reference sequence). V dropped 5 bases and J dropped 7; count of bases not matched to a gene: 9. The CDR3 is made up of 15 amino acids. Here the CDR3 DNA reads TGTGCCAGTAGTGCCCGACAGGGGCGAAGTGAAAAACTGTTTTTT. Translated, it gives CASSARQGRSEKLFF.

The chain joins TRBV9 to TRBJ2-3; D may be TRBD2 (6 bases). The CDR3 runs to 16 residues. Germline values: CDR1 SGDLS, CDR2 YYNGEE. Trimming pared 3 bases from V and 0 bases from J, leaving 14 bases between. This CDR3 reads CASSALTRGSTDTQYF. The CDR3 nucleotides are TGTGCCAGCAGCGCCTTGACTAGGGGAAGCACAGATACGCAGTATTTT.

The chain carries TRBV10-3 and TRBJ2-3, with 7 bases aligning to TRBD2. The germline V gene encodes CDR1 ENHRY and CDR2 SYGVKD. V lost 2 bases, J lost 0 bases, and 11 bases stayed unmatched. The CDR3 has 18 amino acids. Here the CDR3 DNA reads TGTGCCATCAGTGAGAGCCCCGCGGGGGAAACTAGCACAGATACGCAGTATTTT. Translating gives CAISESPAGETSTDTQYF.

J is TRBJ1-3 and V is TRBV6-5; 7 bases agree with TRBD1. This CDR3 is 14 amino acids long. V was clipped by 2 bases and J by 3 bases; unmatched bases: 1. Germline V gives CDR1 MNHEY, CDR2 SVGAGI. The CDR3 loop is CASSYDRVGNTIYF. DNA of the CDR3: TGTGCCAGCAGTTACGACAGGGTTGGAAACACCATATATTTT.

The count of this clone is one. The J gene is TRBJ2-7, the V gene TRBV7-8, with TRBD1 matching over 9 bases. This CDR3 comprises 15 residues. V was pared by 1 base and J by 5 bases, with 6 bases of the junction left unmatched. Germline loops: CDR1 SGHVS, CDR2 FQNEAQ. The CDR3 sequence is CASSLGGQGLNEQYF. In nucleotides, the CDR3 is TGTGCCAGCAGCTTAGGGGGACAGGGCTTGAACGAGCAGTACTTC.

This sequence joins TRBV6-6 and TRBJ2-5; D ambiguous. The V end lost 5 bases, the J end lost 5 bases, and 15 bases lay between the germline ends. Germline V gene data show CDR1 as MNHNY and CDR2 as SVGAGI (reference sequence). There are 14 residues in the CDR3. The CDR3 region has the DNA TGTGCCAGCAGTGAGACTTCTTTGGGGGAGACCCAGTACTTC. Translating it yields CASSETSLGETQYF.

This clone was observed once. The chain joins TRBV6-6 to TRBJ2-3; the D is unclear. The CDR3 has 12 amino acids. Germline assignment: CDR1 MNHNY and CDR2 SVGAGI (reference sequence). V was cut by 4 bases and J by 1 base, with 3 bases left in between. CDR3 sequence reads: CASSWGTDTQYF. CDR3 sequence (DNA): TGTGCCAGCAGTTGGGGCACAGATACGCAGTATTTT.

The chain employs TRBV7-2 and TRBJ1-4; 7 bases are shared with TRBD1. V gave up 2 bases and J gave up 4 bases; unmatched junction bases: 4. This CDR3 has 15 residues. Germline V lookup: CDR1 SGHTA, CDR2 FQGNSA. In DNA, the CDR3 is TGTGCCAGCAGCTTATACCAGGGGGATAATGAAAAACTGTTTTTT. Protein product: CASSLYQGDNEKLFF.

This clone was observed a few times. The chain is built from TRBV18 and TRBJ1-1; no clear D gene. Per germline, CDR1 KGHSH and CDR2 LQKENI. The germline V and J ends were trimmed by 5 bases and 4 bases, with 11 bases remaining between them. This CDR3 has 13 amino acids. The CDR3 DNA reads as TGTGCCAGCTCAGCGGACGGACTCACTGAAGCTTTCTTT. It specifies CASSADGLTEAFF.

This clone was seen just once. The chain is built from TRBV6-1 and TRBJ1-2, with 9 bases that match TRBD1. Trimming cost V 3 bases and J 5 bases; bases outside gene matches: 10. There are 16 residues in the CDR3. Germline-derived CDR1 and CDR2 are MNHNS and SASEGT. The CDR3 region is CASSDGARTGAYGYTF. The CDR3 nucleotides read TGTGCCAGCAGTGACGGCGCTAGGACAGGGGCATATGGCTACACCTTC.

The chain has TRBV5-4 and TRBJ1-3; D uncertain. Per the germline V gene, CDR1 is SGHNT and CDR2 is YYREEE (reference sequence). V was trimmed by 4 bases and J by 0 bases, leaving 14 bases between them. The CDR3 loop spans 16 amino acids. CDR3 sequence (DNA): TGTGCCAGCAGCCGCTTTGCGGGGAGCTCTGGAAACACCATATATTTT. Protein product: CASSRFAGSSGNTIYF.

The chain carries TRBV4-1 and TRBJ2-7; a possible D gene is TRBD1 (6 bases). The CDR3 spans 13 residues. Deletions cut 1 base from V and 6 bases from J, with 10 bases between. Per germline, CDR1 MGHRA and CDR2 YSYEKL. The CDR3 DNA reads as TGCGCCAGCAGCCAAGGACAGGAATCCGAGCAGTACTTC. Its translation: CASSQGQESEQYF.